These 23 T cell receptor beta chains share one sample of origin, sequenced in a study of T cell repertoires in cytomegalovirus infection. MiXCR was run by TCRdb on the reads, yielding one entry per CDR3 protein. The sample has some 250,000 distinct CDR3 sequences; approximately 10% are singletons. The sample consisted of PBMCs. The receptors shown here come from a human donor in good health (CMV status not recorded). Some clones in this sample may be carry-over from other donors' samples.

The sample holds a few counts of this clonotype. The V gene is TRBV20-1, the J gene TRBJ1-3; D unresolved. Trimming took 5 bases from V and 7 from J, leaving 12 bases between them. The CDR3 length is 12 residues. Germline V CDR1 and CDR2: DFQATT, SNEGSKA (reference sequence). DNA for the CDR3: TGCAGTGCTCCTCAAAGGGCGAACACCATATATTTT. It yields the protein CSAPQRANTIYF.

In this sample, this clonotype turned up many times. V and J are TRBV7-9 and TRBJ2-7, with 9 bases that match TRBD2. The CDR3 is 15 amino acids. J lost 3 bases, V lost 3 bases, and 6 bases had no gene match. Per germline, CDR1 SEHNR and CDR2 FQNEAQ (reference sequence). CDR3 nucleotides: TGTGCCAGCAGCTTTGCGGCGGGGGGGGGCTACGAGCAGTACTTC. It codes for CASSFAAGGGYEQYF.

This clonotype has more than one count but fewer than ten. The chain couples TRBV6-1 to TRBJ1-1; D not certain. The germline V gene has CDR1 MNHNS and CDR2 SASEGT. Trimming took 1 base from V and 6 from J, leaving 6 bases between them. CDR3 size: 12 residues. CDR3 in amino acids: CASSEGSPEAFF. CDR3 DNA: TGTGCCAGCAGTGAAGGGAGCCCTGAAGCTTTCTTT.

This clonotype was observed at least ten times. The chain combines TRBV12-3 or TRBV12-4 with TRBJ1-1, with D possibly being TRBD1 (5 bases). The CDR3 runs 17 residues. The germline V and J ends were trimmed by 2 bases and 4 bases, with 20 bases remaining between them. CDR3 protein: CASSLTPFSGPTTEAFF. The CDR3 DNA reads TGTGCCAGCAGTTTAACCCCCTTTTCAGGGCCCACCACTGAAGCTTTCTTT.

This sequence joins TRBV6-2 or TRBV6-3 and TRBJ2-7, with 9 bases matching TRBD2. Looked up from germline, CDR1 is MNHEY and CDR2 is SVGEGT. The length of the CDR3 is 16 residues. V lost 4 bases to trimming and J lost 4 bases; unmatched junction nucleotides: 11. The CDR3 nucleotides are TGTGCCAGCAGTTCCCTTTTTAGCGGGAGAAGTTACGAGCAGTACTTC. This codes for CASSSLFSGRSYEQYF.

V gene TRBV19 combines with J gene TRBJ2-7; a possible D gene is TRBD1 (6 bases). V lost 4 bases, J lost 3 bases, and 16 bases lay in between. The germline gives CDR1 LNHDA, CDR2 SQIVND (reference sequence). The CDR3 has 15 residues. This CDR3 reads CASSTSSTGRYEQYF. In DNA form, the CDR3 reads TGTGCCAGTAGTACTTCTTCGACAGGCCGCTACGAGCAGTACTTC. The full variable domain, rest sourced from reference TRBV19 and TRBJ2-7, is DGGITQSPKYLFRKEGQNVTLSCEQNLNHDAMYWYRQDPGQGLRLIYYSQIVNDFQKGDIAEGYSVSREKKESFPLTVTSAQKNPTAFYLCASSTSSTGRYEQYFGPGTRLTVT.

This clonotype appeared many times. V usage is TRBV7-2 and J usage is TRBJ1-2; 8 bases align to TRBD1. Germline CDR1 is SGHTA and CDR2 is FQGNSA. Trimming removed 0 bases from V and 7 bases from J; junction bases left unmatched: 7. This CDR3 has 15 amino acids. The CDR3 protein is CASSLAPGGNGGYTF. In DNA form, the CDR3 reads TGTGCCAGCAGCTTAGCGCCAGGGGGCAATGGTGGCTACACCTTC. Based on the CDR3 plus reference TRBV7-2 and TRBJ1-2, the full variable domain is GAGVSQSPSNKVTEKGKDVELRCDPISGHTALYWYRQSLGQGLEFLIYFQGNSAPDKSGLPSDRFSAERTGGSVSTLTIQRTQQEDSAVYLCASSLAPGGNGGYTFGSGTRLTVV.

This clonotype has ten or more counts. The V gene is TRBV7-2, the J gene TRBJ1-5, with 12 bases fitting TRBD1. Per germline, CDR1 SGHTA and CDR2 FQGNSA. J lost 0 bases, V lost 2 bases, and 8 bases had no gene match. The CDR3 spans 19 residues. CDR3 sequence reads: CASSLSPGQGAVSNQPQHF. CDR3 nucleotides: TGTGCCAGCAGCTTATCGCCGGGACAGGGGGCGGTTAGCAATCAGCCCCAGCATTTT.

The V call is TRBV7-2, the J call TRBJ2-5; D assignment may be TRBD1 or TRBD2 (6 bases each). Germline V gene lookup returns CDR1 SGHTA and CDR2 FQGNSA. The CDR3 sequence is 14 residues long. V lost 2 bases to trimming and J lost 5 bases, with 12 bases between them. The CDR3 loop reads CASSLFGGGETQYF. For the CDR3, the DNA is TGTGCCAGCAGCTTATTCGGGGGCGGGGAGACCCAGTACTTC.

This clonotype was recorded many times. The chain carries TRBV7-2 and TRBJ2-7, with 16 bases lining up with TRBD2. With V trimmed by 5 bases and J by 1 base, 5 bases remained unmatched. The CDR3 length is 17 residues. Germline V gene sequence: CDR1 SGHTA, CDR2 FQGNSA. CDR3 bases: TGTGCCAGCAGCCCGGGACTAGCGGGAGGGCCATCCTACGAGCAGTACTTC. Amino acid sequence: CASSPGLAGGPSYEQYF.

The V gene is TRBV9, the J gene TRBJ2-7; D uncertain. The CDR3 contains 16 residues. Between the trimmed V and J ends, which lost 4 bases and 5 bases, there was a span of 22 bases. Germline CDR1 reads SGDLS; CDR2 reads YYNGEE. The CDR3 DNA reads as TGTGCCAGCAGCCCCCACACCACTGGAATTCAAAACGAGCAGTACTTC. Residues: CASSPHTTGIQNEQYF.

This clonotype was found many times. The rearrangement uses TRBV7-2 and TRBJ2-3; TRBD1 matches 7 bases. The CDR3 runs to 15 residues. Germline V CDR1 and CDR2: SGHTA, FQGNSA. The V gene end was trimmed by 3 bases and the J gene end by 2 bases; junction bases not matched to a gene: 5. CDR3 nucleotides: TGTGCCAGCAGCTTCCCGGGACAGATCACAGATACGCAGTATTTT. Translating gives CASSFPGQITDTQYF.

This clonotype was picked up many times. The chain recombines TRBV11-2 with TRBJ2-3; D is perhaps TRBD2 (6 bases). The V gene's germline CDR1 is SGHAT and CDR2 FQNNGV. V was pared by 2 bases and J by 5 bases, with 14 bases between. CDR3 length: 15 amino acids. CDR3 in DNA: TGTGCCAGCAGCTTAAGACTGGGGGGAAGAGATACGCAGTATTTT. The encoded protein is CASSLRLGGRDTQYF. Using reference TRBV11-2 and TRBJ2-3 for the parts outside the CDR3, the full variable domain is EAGVAQSPRYKIIEKRQSVAFWCNPISGHATLYWYQQILGQGPKLLIQFQNNGVVDDSQLPKDRFSAERLKGVDSTLKIQPAKLEDSAVYLCASSLRLGGRDTQYFGPGTRLTVL.

This clonotype was recorded at least ten times. The J gene is TRBJ1-2, the V gene TRBV7-2; D perhaps matches TRBD1 (6 bases). The CDR3 contains 16 residues. The V gene's germline CDR1 is SGHTA and CDR2 FQGNSA. Trimming took off 5 bases at V and 0 bases at J, with 16 bases between the two ends. The CDR3 reads CASSPEGDGANYGYTF. CDR3 in DNA: TGTGCCAGCAGCCCCGAGGGGGACGGTGCTAACTATGGCTACACCTTC.

This clonotype occurred a few times. V gene TRBV12-3 or TRBV12-4 combines with J gene TRBJ1-4; 8 nucleotides align to TRBD1. This CDR3 comprises 14 residues. V shed 6 bases, J shed 5 bases, and the junction held 5 bases outside the gene matches. The CDR3 DNA reads as TGTGCCAGCAGGCTTGGACAGGGAAATGAAAAACTGTTTTTT. Protein sequence: CASRLGQGNEKLFF.

The table lists this clonotype with many counts. This sequence joins TRBV4-1 and TRBJ1-2; D remains ambiguous. The CDR3 is made up of 15 amino acids. Germline loops: CDR1 MGHRA, CDR2 YSYEKL. V shed 0 bases and J shed 5 bases, with 13 bases lying between them. Written as DNA, the CDR3 is TGCGCCAGCAGCCAAGATGAACGGGTAGGGTATGGCTACACCTTC. Its protein product is CASSQDERVGYGYTF.

This clonotype was counted many times. The V gene is TRBV7-2, the J gene TRBJ1-3; D is undetermined. Trimming cost V 0 bases and J 4 bases, with 7 bases left between them. Germline V gene sequence: CDR1 SGHTA, CDR2 FQGNSA. The CDR3 covers 14 residues. CDR3 nucleotide sequence: TGTGCCAGCAGCTTAGCAGGGTTGGGAAACACCATATATTTT. As protein: CASSLAGLGNTIYF.

This clonotype was observed a few times. V usage is TRBV20-1 and J usage is TRBJ2-2, with no clear D. Trimming left V 3 bases short and J 5 bases short, with 7 bases between. Germline V lookup: CDR1 DFQATT, CDR2 SNEGSKA (reference sequence). This CDR3 has 12 residues. As DNA, the CDR3 is TGCAGTGCTAGGAGACTGACCGGGGAGCTGTTTTTT. Its translation: CSARRLTGELFF.

The chain uses TRBV5-4 and TRBJ1-1; D call uncertain. This CDR3 is built from 12 residues. The V gene lost 0 bases and the J gene lost 5 bases, with 5 bases spanning the gap. Per germline, CDR1 SGHNT and CDR2 YYREEE (reference sequence). Written as DNA, the CDR3 is TGTGCCAGCAGCTTGGCGTCTACTGAAGCTTTCTTT. Translated, it gives CASSLASTEAFF.

The sample holds many counts of this clonotype. V is TRBV4-2 and J is TRBJ2-1, with 9 positions matching TRBD2. Germline CDR1 and CDR2: LGHNA and YNFKEQ. The CDR3 spans 16 residues. The trim removed 6 bases at V and 4 bases at J, leaving 10 bases unmatched. As DNA, the CDR3 is TGTGCCAGCAGTCGTGGTGCGGGAGGGGCGTACAATGAGCAGTTCTTC. Protein: CASSRGAGGAYNEQFF.

The sample holds a few counts of this clonotype. This sequence joins TRBV4-3 and TRBJ2-3; D is uncertain. The CDR3 has 14 amino acids. With 0 bases removed from V and 0 bases from J, the gap between germline ends came to 4 bases. Germline V CDR1 and CDR2: LGHNA, YSLEER. For the CDR3, the DNA is TGCGCCAGCAGCCAAGATCTTAGCACAGATACGCAGTATTTT. Encoded protein: CASSQDLSTDTQYF.

This clonotype has only a few counts. The chain carries TRBV5-6 and TRBJ1-1; TRBD1 agrees at 8 bases. The CDR3 sequence is 15 residues long. The V gene's germline CDR1 is SGHDT and CDR2 YYEEEE. With V trimmed by 9 bases and J by 5 bases, 15 bases remained unmatched. The CDR3 sequence is CATKGQGRMGTEAFF. DNA for the CDR3: TGTGCCACCAAAGGACAGGGTAGAATGGGGACTGAAGCTTTCTTT.

The rearrangement uses TRBV7-2 and TRBJ1-2; no clear D gene. V lost 7 bases and J 8 bases, leaving 11 bases between the germline ends. Germline-derived CDR1 and CDR2 are SGHTA and FQGNSA. CDR3 length equals 11 residues. The CDR3 region has the DNA TGTGCCAGCAACTCGGGTGGGGGCTACACCTTC. Its protein product is CASNSGGGYTF.